These 15 T cell receptor beta chains share one sample of origin, sequenced in a study of cytomegalovirus exposure and HLA in healthy donors. PCR involved 60 Vbeta and 13 Jbeta primers. The repertoire was sequenced with immunoSEQ multiplex PCR; TCRdb's copy has only in-frame clones and lacks some. This sample's table has about 140,000 clones. Material: PBMCs. The origin of the receptors is a male donor in good health and CMV-seronegative.

This chain connects TRBV19 to TRBJ2-7, with TRBD2 identical over 12 bases. The CDR3 runs 14 residues. V shed 8 bases, J shed 7 bases, and the junction held 9 bases outside the gene matches. Germline CDR1 is LNHDA and CDR2 is SQIVND (reference sequence). The CDR3 DNA is TGTGCCAGTCGACTAGCGGGAGCTACTGGTGAGCAGTACTTC. This codes for CASRLAGATGEQYF.

The V and J genes are TRBV9 and TRBJ1-1, with TRBD1 matching over 9 bases. Germline V lookup: CDR1 SGDLS, CDR2 YYNGEE. With 7 bases clipped from V and 5 bases from J, the junction kept 3 bases outside the gene matches. CDR3 length: 12 amino acids. CDR3 sequence (DNA): TGTGCCAGCGTGGGACAGGGAACTGAAGCTTTCTTT. Translated: CASVGQGTEAFF.

The CDR3 spells CASSSRARDNGYEQYF. CDR3 bases: TGTGCCAGCAGCTCTAGAGCCCGGGACAATGGATACGAGCAGTACTTC. The chain uses TRBV13 and TRBJ2-7; the D gene is possibly TRBD1 (6 bases). Per the germline V gene, CDR1 is PRHDT and CDR2 is FYEKMQ (reference sequence). V was cut by 4 bases and J by 4 bases, with 20 bases left in between. The CDR3 spans 16 residues.

The chain is built from TRBV5-1 and TRBJ2-5; 10 nucleotides line up with TRBD2. V lost 9 bases, J lost 1 base, and 9 bases stayed unmatched. The CDR3 extends over 15 amino acids. The germline V gene encodes CDR1 SGHRS and CDR2 YFSETQ. CDR3 region: CATRLAGGSQETQYF. The CDR3 region has the DNA TGCGCCACCCGGTTAGCGGGAGGCTCCCAAGAGACCCAGTACTTC.

V usage is TRBV27 and J usage is TRBJ2-7; D unresolved. The V and J ends lost 7 bases and 2 bases respectively, with 12 bases between them. Germline values: CDR1 MNHEY, CDR2 SMNVEV (reference sequence). This CDR3 region has 13 residues. The CDR3 here is CASMGQPTYEQYF. The CDR3 region has the DNA TGTGCCAGCATGGGCCAGCCTACCTACGAGCAGTACTTC.

The chain combines TRBV28 with TRBJ1-2; TRBD1 matches 12 bases. This CDR3 has 17 amino acids. CDR1 is MDHEN, CDR2 SYDVKM, per germline. V shed 8 bases, J shed 0 bases, and the junction held 10 bases outside the gene matches. The DNA of the CDR3 is TGTGCCAGCTGGCCCTGGGACAGGGGGCCGTCTAACTATGGCTACACCTTC. Translating it yields CASWPWDRGPSNYGYTF.

The rearrangement uses TRBV5-1 and TRBJ1-2; tentative D call: TRBD1 (5 bases). CDR3 length: 14 amino acids. Germline lookup yields CDR1 SGHRS and CDR2 YFSETQ. Trimming stripped 3 bases from V and 4 bases from J, with 13 bases between. In DNA form, the CDR3 reads TGCGCCAGCAGCTGGGAGGGGCCCTCCTATGGCTACACCTTC. Its protein is CASSWEGPSYGYTF.

The chain carries TRBV19 and TRBJ1-5; 9 bases agree with TRBD1. Germline V gene data show CDR1 as LNHDA and CDR2 as SQIVND (reference sequence). CDR3 size: 15 residues. V lost 6 bases and J lost 7; bases outside the gene matches: 10. CDR3 coding DNA: TGTGCCAGTAGCCCTCTGACAGGGGGAATACAGCCCCAGCATTTT. Its translation is CASSPLTGGIQPQHF.

Here the CDR3 reads CASSYSKAGNTEAFF. The CDR3, as DNA: TGTGCCAGCAGTTACTCGAAGGCAGGTAACACTGAAGCTTTCTTT. This chain uses TRBV6-5 with TRBJ1-1, with D hard to call. This CDR3 is 15 amino acids long. V was pared by 0 bases and J by 2 bases, with 10 bases between. Per the germline V gene, CDR1 is MNHEY and CDR2 is SVGAGI.

The gene calls are TRBV18 and TRBJ2-5; possibly TRBD1 for D (6 bases). Trimming left V 3 bases short and J 4 bases short, with 15 bases between. Germline assignment: CDR1 KGHSH and CDR2 LQKENI. This CDR3 has 15 residues. CDR3 amino acids: CASSPNTGRRETQYF. The CDR3 region has the DNA TGTGCCAGCTCACCCAACACAGGGCGCCGAGAGACCCAGTACTTC.

This rearrangement joins TRBV5-1 to TRBJ1-2; D perhaps matches TRBD1 (5 bases). The CDR3 consists of 15 residues. CDR1 is SGHRS, CDR2 YFSETQ, per germline. Trimming took off 0 bases at V and 3 bases at J, with 12 bases between the two ends. CDR3 sequence: CASSLGTPDHYGYTF. CDR3 bases: TGCGCCAGCAGCTTGGGGACACCAGACCACTATGGCTACACCTTC.

This chain connects TRBV27 to TRBJ1-2; a possible D gene is TRBD1 (5 bases). V was trimmed by 0 bases and J by 5 bases, leaving 13 bases between them. This CDR3 region has 15 residues. Germline V gives CDR1 MNHEY, CDR2 SMNVEV (reference sequence). The CDR3 protein is CASSLSGRVGYGYTF. For the CDR3, the DNA is TGTGCCAGCAGTTTATCGGGCAGGGTAGGTTATGGCTACACCTTC.

The chain joins TRBV21-1 to TRBJ2-7; the table's D call, TRBD1, was not checked against the DNA. TRBV21-1 is classified as a pseudogene. The length of the CDR3 is 18 residues. The CDR3 DNA sequence: TGTGCCAGCAGCAAAAGGGCGGACTTCGGGACAGCGTCCTACGAGCAGTACTTC. Its translation is CASSKRADFGTASYEQYF.

This chain's CDR3 is CASSSYRDQPQHF. The CDR3 DNA sequence: TGTGCCAGCAGCTCTTACAGGGATCAGCCCCAGCATTTT. The rearrangement uses TRBV7-2 and TRBJ1-5, with D maybe TRBD1 (6 bases). V was shortened by 4 bases and J by 5 bases, with 9 bases between the two germline ends. The CDR3 covers 13 residues. Germline V gene data show CDR1 as SGHTA and CDR2 as FQGNSA. Looking up the rest from reference TRBV7-2 and TRBJ1-5 gives the full variable domain: GAGVSQSPSNKVTEKGKDVELRCDPISGHTALYWYRQSLGQGLEFLIYFQGNSAPDKSGLPSDRFSAERTGGSVSTLTIQRTQQEDSAVYLCASSSYRDQPQHFGDGTRLSIL.

Note on this clone: At one end, the junction sequence differs from germline, possibly due to a read error. The chain employs TRBV25-1 and TRBJ2-3; 14 nucleotides agree with TRBD2. Germline lookup yields CDR1 MGHDK and CDR2 SYGVNS. The CDR3 covers 13 residues. The CDR3 is CASSEGGLAGECF. The CDR3 nucleotides are TGTGCCAGCAGTGAAGGGGGACTAGCGGGGGAGTGCTTT.